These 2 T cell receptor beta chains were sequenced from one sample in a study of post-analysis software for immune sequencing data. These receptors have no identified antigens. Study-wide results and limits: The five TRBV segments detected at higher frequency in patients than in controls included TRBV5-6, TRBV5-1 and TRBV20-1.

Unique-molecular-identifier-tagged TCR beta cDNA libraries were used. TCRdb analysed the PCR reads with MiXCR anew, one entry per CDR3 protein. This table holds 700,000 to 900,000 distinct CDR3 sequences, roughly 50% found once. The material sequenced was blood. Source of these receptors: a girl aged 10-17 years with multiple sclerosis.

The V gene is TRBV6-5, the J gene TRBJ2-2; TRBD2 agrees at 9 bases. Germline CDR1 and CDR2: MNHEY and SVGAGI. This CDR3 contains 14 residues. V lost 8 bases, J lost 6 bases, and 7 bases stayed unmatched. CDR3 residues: CASLTGTSPGELFF. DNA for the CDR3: TGTGCCAGCCTCACGGGGACTAGCCCCGGGGAGCTGTTTTTT.

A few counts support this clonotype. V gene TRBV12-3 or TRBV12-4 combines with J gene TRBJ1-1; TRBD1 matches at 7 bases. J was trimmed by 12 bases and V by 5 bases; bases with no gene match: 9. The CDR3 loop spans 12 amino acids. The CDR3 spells CASSGPGQITFF. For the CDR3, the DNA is TGTGCCAGCAGTGGGCCGGGACAGATCACTTTCTTT.